This entry lists 27 T cell receptor beta chains sequenced from one sample in a study of blood T cells in healthy people across ages. Primed by a sample-barcoded 5' primer and a J-beta primer mix, a second PCR proceeded for 7 to 11 cycles. TCRdb re-analysed the 5' RACE reads in MiXCR, keeping a single row per CDR3 protein. The data hold 1 million to 1.2 million distinct CDR3 sequences, with about two fifths observed a single time. The sample was blood. These receptors came from a man aged 18 to 29 in good health.

This clonotype was detected a few times. The V gene is TRBV7-2, the J gene TRBJ2-1, with a possible D match to TRBD1 (5 bases). The CDR3 loop spans 14 amino acids. V was clipped by 1 base and J by 6 bases, with 10 bases between them. Germline V gene data show CDR1 as SGHTA and CDR2 as FQGNSA. The CDR3 nucleotides are TGTGCCAGCAGCTTAGTAAGCCAGGGCAATGAGCAGTTCTTC. Its translation is CASSLVSQGNEQFF.

The V and J genes are TRBV20-1 and TRBJ1-2; TRBD1 aligns across 7 bases. The CDR3 spans 16 residues. From germline, CDR1 is DFQATT and CDR2 SNEGSKA (reference sequence). V lost 5 bases, J lost 4 bases, and 16 bases stayed unmatched. The CDR3 DNA follows: TGCAGTGCTGGAAAGAGGGGGCGCTTAAAAGGCTATGGCTACACCTTC. Translation: CSAGKRGRLKGYGYTF.

This clonotype was seen repeatedly, ten times or more. This sequence joins TRBV12-3 or TRBV12-4 and TRBJ1-5; D remains unclear. Trimming pared 1 base from V and 9 bases from J, leaving 4 bases between. CDR3 size: 11 residues. CDR3 DNA: TGTGCCAGCAGTTTAGTTGGGCCCCAGCATTTT. This encodes CASSLVGPQHF.

The chain is built from TRBV11-2 and TRBJ2-4; 7 bases match TRBD1. The CDR3 runs 16 residues. Per the germline V gene, CDR1 is SGHAT and CDR2 is FQNNGV. J was trimmed by 13 bases and V by 5 bases; bases with no gene match: 20. CDR3 residues: CASSRTGDTSYNEQYF. The CDR3 DNA sequence: TGTGCCAGCAGCCGTACAGGGGATACCTCCTACAATGAGCAGTACTTC.

The chain recombines TRBV27 with TRBJ2-2; 9 nucleotides match TRBD1. This CDR3 has 18 amino acids. Trimming at V came to 5 bases and at J to 2 bases, leaving 12 bases not matched to a gene. Per the germline V gene, CDR1 is MNHEY and CDR2 is SMNVEV (reference sequence). The CDR3 sequence: CASSPSRTGAINTGELFF. The CDR3 DNA sequence: TGTGCCAGCAGTCCCTCTAGGACAGGGGCCATAAACACCGGGGAGCTGTTTTTT.

J is TRBJ2-3 and V is TRBV6-2 or TRBV6-3; D gene unclear. The CDR3 spans 13 residues. The germline CDR1 and CDR2 sequences are MNHEY and SVGEGT. Trimming removed 7 bases at V and 2 bases at J, with 10 bases between. The CDR3 nucleotides read TGTGCCAGCAAAGGACGGCACACAGATACGCAGTATTTT. This gives the protein CASKGRHTDTQYF.

This clonotype came up a few times. The J gene is TRBJ2-3, the V gene TRBV21-1; TRBD1 is the table's D call and was not checked against the DNA. TRBV21-1 is a listed pseudogene. The CDR3 contains 16 residues. Written as DNA, the CDR3 is TGTGCCAGCAGCGAGGAGGGGGGGCGTCGCACAGATACGCAGTATTTT. It encodes CASSEEGGRRTDTQYF.

The chain uses TRBV10-3 and TRBJ1-1; D is unresolved. The V gene lost 0 bases and the J gene lost 1 base, with 12 bases spanning the gap. CDR1 ENHRY and CDR2 SYGVKD come from the germline V gene. The CDR3 covers 16 residues. The CDR3 nucleotides are TGTGCCATCAGTGAGTCGAGGGCGGGTAAGAACACTGAAGCTTTCTTT. Its translation: CAISESRAGKNTEAFF.

The chain joins TRBV6-5 to TRBJ2-1, with D tentatively TRBD1 (6 bases). The CDR3 contains 15 residues. Trimming took off 5 bases at V and 0 bases at J, with 11 bases between the two ends. Germline V CDR1 and CDR2: MNHEY, SVGAGI. In nucleotides, the CDR3 is TGTGCCAGCAGTCACAGGGCCCGCTCCTACAATGAGCAGTTCTTC. Encoded protein: CASSHRARSYNEQFF.

This clonotype was detected a few times. V and J are TRBV24-1 and TRBJ1-2; TRBD1 matches at 8 bases. This CDR3 is 15 amino acids long. The germline V gene has CDR1 KGHDR and CDR2 SFDVKD. The V and J ends lost 4 bases and 4 bases, in that order; junction bases with no gene match: 7. The CDR3 here is CATSDPDRDGYGYTF. In nucleotides, the CDR3 is TGTGCCACCAGTGACCCGGACAGGGACGGCTATGGCTACACCTTC.

J is TRBJ2-5 and V is TRBV11-2; D may be TRBD1 (6 bases). V lost 2 bases and J lost 3, with 10 bases in between. The CDR3 has 14 amino acids. Germline V gives CDR1 SGHAT, CDR2 FQNNGV. CDR3 loop: CASSLYREEETQYF. As DNA, the CDR3 is TGTGCCAGCAGCTTATACAGGGAAGAAGAGACCCAGTACTTC.

V and J are TRBV6-1 and TRBJ2-7, with D possibly called TRBD1 or TRBD2 (5 bases each). CDR3 length: 12 residues. The germline gives CDR1 MNHNS, CDR2 SASEGT. The V end lost 6 bases, the J end lost 6 bases, and 12 bases lay between the germline ends. The CDR3 DNA reads TGTGCCAGCAGGCAATGGGGGTTCGAGCAGTACTTC. Protein: CASRQWGFEQYF.

The rearrangement uses TRBV28 and TRBJ1-2; D call uncertain. The germline gives CDR1 MDHEN, CDR2 SYDVKM. The CDR3 has 13 residues. Trimming shortened V by 6 bases and J by 5 bases, and 13 bases separated the two germline ends. The CDR3 DNA reads TGTGCCAGCAGCCCCCCCCGGGAATATGGCTACACCTTC. Translation: CASSPPREYGYTF.

The chain combines TRBV10-3 with TRBJ1-1, with TRBD1 as a possible D gene (6 bases). The V and J ends lost 8 bases and 0 bases respectively, with 19 bases between them. Per the germline V gene, CDR1 is ENHRY and CDR2 is SYGVKD. This CDR3 region has 16 residues. In DNA, the CDR3 is TGTGCCATCCATGGGGGCGTGATAGGGATGAACACTGAAGCTTTCTTT. This codes for CAIHGGVIGMNTEAFF.

V is TRBV11-2 and J is TRBJ2-1; 10 bases match TRBD1. The V gene end was trimmed by 2 bases and the J gene end by 7 bases; junction bases not matched to a gene: 11. The CDR3 contains 17 residues. Per the germline V gene, CDR1 is SGHAT and CDR2 is FQNNGV. For the CDR3, the DNA is TGTGCCAGCAGCTTAAACTATGGACAGGGGGTCGGGAATGAGCAGTTCTTC. Amino acid sequence: CASSLNYGQGVGNEQFF. The whole variable domain, remainder taken from reference TRBV11-2 and TRBJ2-1, is EAGVAQSPRYKIIEKRQSVAFWCNPISGHATLYWYQQILGQGPKLLIQFQNNGVVDDSQLPKDRFSAERLKGVDSTLKIQPAKLEDSAVYLCASSLNYGQGVGNEQFFGPGTRLTVL.

The chain has TRBV20-1 and TRBJ1-1; 10 positions match TRBD1. V lost 5 bases to trimming and J lost 4 bases; unmatched junction nucleotides: 10. The CDR3 has 15 amino acids. CDR1 DFQATT and CDR2 SNEGSKA come from the germline V gene (reference sequence). Here the CDR3 DNA reads TGCAGTGCTCCTAAGACAGGGGGCGTCGGCACTGAAGCTTTCTTT. Its translation is CSAPKTGGVGTEAFF.

The chain is built from TRBV29-1 and TRBJ2-3, with no clear D. Germline loops: CDR1 SQVTM, CDR2 ANQGSEA. The CDR3 has 15 residues. Trimming took 1 base from V and 0 from J, leaving 11 bases between them. The CDR3 nucleotides read TGCAGCGTTGAAGGAGCCCAGCCGAGCACAGATACGCAGTATTTT. This encodes CSVEGAQPSTDTQYF.

The CDR3 region is CASSYSQGGAEAFF. DNA for the CDR3: TGTGCCAGCAGTTATAGTCAGGGCGGCGCTGAAGCTTTCTTT. The chain joins TRBV6-2 or TRBV6-3 to TRBJ1-1; TRBD1 might be the D (5 bases). The length of the CDR3 is 14 residues. The germline V and J ends were trimmed by 3 bases and 6 bases, with 14 bases remaining between them. From germline, CDR1 is MNHEY and CDR2 SVGEGT.

The V call is TRBV28, the J call TRBJ2-5, with D unclear. Germline CDR1 MDHEN, CDR2 SYDVKM. Trimming took 10 bases from V and 5 from J, leaving 23 bases between them. The CDR3 extends over 15 amino acids. The chain's CDR3 is CANPAGSLPGETQYF. The CDR3 DNA reads as TGTGCCAACCCCGCCGGCTCCCTACCCGGGGAGACCCAGTACTTC.

This clonotype was seen a few times. The chain is built from TRBV7-2 and TRBJ1-6; weak D call: TRBD1 (6 bases). Trimming cost V 3 bases and J 7 bases, with 13 bases left between them. The CDR3 is 15 residues long. Germline V gene data show CDR1 as SGHTA and CDR2 as FQGNSA. CDR3 residues: CASSFNQGQNSPLHF. The CDR3 bases are TGTGCCAGCAGCTTCAATCAGGGGCAAAATTCACCCCTCCACTTT.

This clonotype was seen a handful of times. J is TRBJ1-2 and V is TRBV5-1, with D unclear. The CDR3 totals 13 residues. Per germline, CDR1 SGHRS and CDR2 YFSETQ. Between the trimmed V and J ends, which lost 0 bases and 9 bases, there was a span of 12 bases. The CDR3 spells CASSLAQAKSYTF. The CDR3 region has the DNA TGCGCCAGCAGCTTGGCCCAGGCGAAGAGCTACACCTTC.

The V gene is TRBV2, the J gene TRBJ1-6; possible D gene TRBD1, 5 bases. The CDR3 covers 15 residues. The V gene lost 8 bases and the J gene lost 4 bases, with 15 bases spanning the gap. CDR1 and CDR2 (germline): SNHLY, FYNNEI. CDR3: CASGRGPAYNSPLHF. The DNA of the CDR3 is TGTGCCAGCGGAAGGGGCCCCGCTTATAATTCACCCCTCCACTTT.

The genes are TRBV6-5 and TRBJ2-1; D not resolved. Trimming cost V 5 bases and J 10 bases, with 21 bases left between them. The germline gives CDR1 MNHEY, CDR2 SVGAGI. The CDR3 has 15 residues. In DNA form, the CDR3 reads TGTGCCAGCAGTCTCCTCCACACAAAACCGGCCGAGCAGTTCTTC. Residues: CASSLLHTKPAEQFF.

This chain uses TRBV5-4 with TRBJ2-1; D may be TRBD1 (6 bases). This CDR3 spans 15 amino acids. Deletions cut 3 bases from V and 5 bases from J, with 15 bases between. The germline gives CDR1 SGHNT, CDR2 YYREEE (reference sequence). CDR3 sequence reads: CASSYGQGFHNEQFF. CDR3 nucleotide sequence: TGTGCCAGCAGCTACGGGCAGGGGTTCCACAATGAGCAGTTCTTC. The entire variable domain, with the rest obtained from reference TRBV5-4 and TRBJ2-1, is as follows: ETGVTQSPTHLIKTRGQQVTLRCSSQSGHNTVSWYQQALGQGPQFIFQYYREEENGRGNFPPRFSGLQFPNYSSELNVNALELDDSALYLCASSYGQGFHNEQFFGPGTRLTVL.

Details on this clonotype: Germline is not matched at one junction end, which may reflect a read error. The chain links TRBV5-1 to TRBJ2-1; D is unclear. Looked up from germline, CDR1 is SGHRS and CDR2 is YFSETQ. This CDR3 has 16 amino acids. CDR3 sequence (DNA): TGCGCCAGCAGCTTTTCGGGTATCCTCTCCTGCAATGAGCAGTTCTTC. The encoded protein is CASSFSGILSCNEQFF.

This clonotype turned up a few times. This rearrangement joins TRBV12-3 or TRBV12-4 to TRBJ2-7; 8 nucleotides match TRBD1. The CDR3 consists of 13 residues. With 5 bases clipped from V and 7 bases from J, the junction kept 7 bases outside the gene matches. The CDR3: CASSPTGVNEQYF. The CDR3, as DNA: TGTGCCAGCAGTCCGACAGGGGTGAATGAGCAGTACTTC.

CDR3 bases: TGTGCCAGCCTCCTGAGAAGGGGTCGGACTGAAGCTTTCTTT. This encodes CASLLRRGRTEAFF. The V call is TRBV6-2 or TRBV6-3, the J call TRBJ1-1, with D perhaps TRBD1 (5 bases). In germline, CDR1 is MNHEY, CDR2 SVGEGT. Trimming took 8 bases from V and 5 from J, leaving 18 bases between them. The CDR3 length is 14 residues.